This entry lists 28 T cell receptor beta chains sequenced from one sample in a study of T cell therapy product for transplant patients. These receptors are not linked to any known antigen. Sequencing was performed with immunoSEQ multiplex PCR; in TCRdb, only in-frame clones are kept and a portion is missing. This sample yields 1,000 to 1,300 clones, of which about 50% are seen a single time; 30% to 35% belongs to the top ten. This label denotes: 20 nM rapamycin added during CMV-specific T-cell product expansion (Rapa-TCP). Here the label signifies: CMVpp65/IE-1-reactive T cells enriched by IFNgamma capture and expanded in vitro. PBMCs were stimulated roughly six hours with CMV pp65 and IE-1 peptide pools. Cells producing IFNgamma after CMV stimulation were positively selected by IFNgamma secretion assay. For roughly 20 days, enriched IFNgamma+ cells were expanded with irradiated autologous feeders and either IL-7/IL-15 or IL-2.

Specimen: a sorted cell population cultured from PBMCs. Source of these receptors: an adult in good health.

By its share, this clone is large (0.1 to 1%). The DNA for the CDR3 is TGCAGCGTTGTAGGGGGTCGTGGCTACACCTTC. Residues: CSVVGGRGYTF. This chain joins TRBV29-1 and TRBJ1-2; possibly TRBD1 for D (6 bases). Between the trimmed V and J ends, which lost 4 bases and 7 bases, there was a span of 10 bases. In germline, CDR1 is SQVTM, CDR2 ANQGSEA. This CDR3 contains 11 residues.

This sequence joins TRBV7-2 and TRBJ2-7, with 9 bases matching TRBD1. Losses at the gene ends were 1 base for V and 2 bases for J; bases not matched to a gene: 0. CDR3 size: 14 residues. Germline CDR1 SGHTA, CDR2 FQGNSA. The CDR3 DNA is TGTGCCAGCAGCTTAGACAGGGGGCCCTACGAGCAGTACTTC. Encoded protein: CASSLDRGPYEQYF. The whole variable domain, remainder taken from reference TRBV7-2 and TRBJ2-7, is GAGVSQSPSNKVTEKGKDVELRCDPISGHTALYWYRQSLGQGLEFLIYFQGNSAPDKSGLPSDRFSAERTGGSVSTLTIQRTQQEDSAVYLCASSLDRGPYEQYFGPGTRLTVT.

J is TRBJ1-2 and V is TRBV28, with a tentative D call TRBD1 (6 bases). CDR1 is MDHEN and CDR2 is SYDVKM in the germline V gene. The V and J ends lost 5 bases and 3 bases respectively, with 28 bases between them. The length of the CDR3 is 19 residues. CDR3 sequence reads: CASSPRYFRGPTGDYGYTF. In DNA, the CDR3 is TGTGCCAGCAGTCCGCGGTATTTCAGGGGTCCCACAGGAGACTATGGCTACACCTTC.

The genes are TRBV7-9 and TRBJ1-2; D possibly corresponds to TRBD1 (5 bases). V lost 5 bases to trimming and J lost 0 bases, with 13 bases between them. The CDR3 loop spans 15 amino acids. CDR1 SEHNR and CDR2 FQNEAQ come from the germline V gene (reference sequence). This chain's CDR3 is CASSPPAGTNYGYTF. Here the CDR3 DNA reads TGTGCCAGCAGCCCCCCGGCAGGGACTAACTATGGCTACACCTTC.

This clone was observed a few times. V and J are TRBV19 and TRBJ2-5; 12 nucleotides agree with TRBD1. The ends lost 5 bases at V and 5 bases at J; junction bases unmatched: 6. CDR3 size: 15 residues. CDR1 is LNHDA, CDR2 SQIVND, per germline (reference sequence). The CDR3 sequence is CASSPAGTGGETQYF. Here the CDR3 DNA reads TGTGCCAGTAGTCCCGCCGGGACAGGGGGCGAGACCCAGTACTTC.

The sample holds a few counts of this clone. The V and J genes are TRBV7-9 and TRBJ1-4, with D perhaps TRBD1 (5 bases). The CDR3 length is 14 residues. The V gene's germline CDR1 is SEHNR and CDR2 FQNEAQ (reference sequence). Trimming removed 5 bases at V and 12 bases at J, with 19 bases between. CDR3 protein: CASSHDSALGELFF. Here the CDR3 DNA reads TGTGCCAGCAGCCACGACAGTGCCCTCGGGGAACTGTTTTTT.

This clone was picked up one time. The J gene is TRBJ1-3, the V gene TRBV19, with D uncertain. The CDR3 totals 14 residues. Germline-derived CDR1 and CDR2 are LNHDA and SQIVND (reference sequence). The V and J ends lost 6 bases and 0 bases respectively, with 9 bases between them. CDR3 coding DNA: TGTGCCAGTAGGGCCGTGAGCTCTGGAAACACCATATATTTT. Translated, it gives CASRAVSSGNTIYF.

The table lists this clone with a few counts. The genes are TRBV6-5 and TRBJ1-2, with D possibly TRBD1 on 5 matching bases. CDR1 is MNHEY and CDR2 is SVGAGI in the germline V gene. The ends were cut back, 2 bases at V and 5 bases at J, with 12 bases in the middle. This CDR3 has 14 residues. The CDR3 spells CASSYGRGMYGYTF. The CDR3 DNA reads TGTGCCAGCAGTTACGGGCGGGGCATGTATGGCTACACCTTC.

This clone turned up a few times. CDR3 in amino acids: CAIMKGQGPTEAFF. Written as DNA, the CDR3 is TGTGCCATCATGAAGGGACAGGGGCCCACTGAAGCTTTCTTT. This rearrangement joins TRBV6-5 to TRBJ1-1; 10 bases fit TRBD1. This CDR3 has 14 amino acids. Germline-derived CDR1 and CDR2 are MNHEY and SVGAGI. The J segment lost 4 bases and the V segment lost 10 bases, leaving 9 bases of the junction unmatched.

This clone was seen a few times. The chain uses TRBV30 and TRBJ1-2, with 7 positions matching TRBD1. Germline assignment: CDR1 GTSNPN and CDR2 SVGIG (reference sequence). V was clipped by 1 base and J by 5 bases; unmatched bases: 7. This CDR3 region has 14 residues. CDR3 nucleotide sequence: TGTGCCTGGAGTGACAGGGGAAGGGGTTATGGCTACACCTTC. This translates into CAWSDRGRGYGYTF. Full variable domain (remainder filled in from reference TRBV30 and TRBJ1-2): SQTIHQWPATLVQPVGSPLSLECTVEGTSNPNLYWYRQAAGRGLQLLFYSVGIGQISSEVPQNLSASRPQDRQFILSSKKLLLSDSGFYLCAWSDRGRGYGYTFGSGTRLTVV.

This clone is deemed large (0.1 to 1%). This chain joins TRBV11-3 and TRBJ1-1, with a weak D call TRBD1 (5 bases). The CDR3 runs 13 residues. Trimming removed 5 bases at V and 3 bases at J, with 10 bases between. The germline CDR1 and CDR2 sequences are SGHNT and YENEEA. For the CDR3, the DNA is TGTGCCAGCAGCGGGGGGAGGGACACTGAAGCTTTCTTT. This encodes CASSGGRDTEAFF. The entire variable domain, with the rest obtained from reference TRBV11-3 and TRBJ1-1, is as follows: EAGVVQSPRYKIIEKKQPVAFWCNPISGHNTLYWYLQNLGQGPELLIRYENEEAVDDSQLPKDRFSAERLKGVDSTLKIQPAELGDSAVYLCASSGGRDTEAFFGQGTRLTVV.

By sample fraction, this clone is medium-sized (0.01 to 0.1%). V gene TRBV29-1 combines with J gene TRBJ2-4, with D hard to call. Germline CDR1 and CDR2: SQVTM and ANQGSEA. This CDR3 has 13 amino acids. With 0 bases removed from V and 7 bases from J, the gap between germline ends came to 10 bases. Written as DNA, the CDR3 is TGCAGCGTTGAAGATCGAATGGGGAACATTCAGTACTTC. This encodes CSVEDRMGNIQYF.

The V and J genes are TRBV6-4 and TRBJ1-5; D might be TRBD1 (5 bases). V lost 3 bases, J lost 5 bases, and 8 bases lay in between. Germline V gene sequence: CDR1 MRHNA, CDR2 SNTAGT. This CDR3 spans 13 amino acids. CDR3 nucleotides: TGTGCCAGCAGTGAACAGGCATATCAGCCCCAGCATTTT. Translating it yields CASSEQAYQPQHF.

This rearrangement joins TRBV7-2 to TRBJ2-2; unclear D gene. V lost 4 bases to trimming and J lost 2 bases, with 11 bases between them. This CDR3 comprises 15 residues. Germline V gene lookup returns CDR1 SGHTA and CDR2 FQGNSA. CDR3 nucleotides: TGTGCCAGCAGCTCCGGTGTCGTTAACACCGGGGAGCTGTTTTTT. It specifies CASSSGVVNTGELFF.

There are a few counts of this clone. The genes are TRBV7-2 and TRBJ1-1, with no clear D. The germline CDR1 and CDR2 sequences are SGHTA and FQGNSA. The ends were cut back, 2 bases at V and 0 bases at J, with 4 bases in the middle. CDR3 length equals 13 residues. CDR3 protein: CASSLSVNTEAFF. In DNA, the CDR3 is TGTGCCAGCAGCTTATCGGTGAACACTGAAGCTTTCTTT. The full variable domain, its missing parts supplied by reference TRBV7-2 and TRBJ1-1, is GAGVSQSPSNKVTEKGKDVELRCDPISGHTALYWYRQSLGQGLEFLIYFQGNSAPDKSGLPSDRFSAERTGGSVSTLTIQRTQQEDSAVYLCASSLSVNTEAFFGQGTRLTVV.

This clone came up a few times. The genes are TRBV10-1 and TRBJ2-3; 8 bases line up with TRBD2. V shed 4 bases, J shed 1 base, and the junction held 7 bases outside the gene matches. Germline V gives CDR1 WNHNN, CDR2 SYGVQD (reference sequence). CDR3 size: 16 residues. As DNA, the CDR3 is TGCGCCAGCAGTGGGTCGAGCGGGGGAGGCACAGATACGCAGTATTTT. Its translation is CASSGSSGGGTDTQYF.

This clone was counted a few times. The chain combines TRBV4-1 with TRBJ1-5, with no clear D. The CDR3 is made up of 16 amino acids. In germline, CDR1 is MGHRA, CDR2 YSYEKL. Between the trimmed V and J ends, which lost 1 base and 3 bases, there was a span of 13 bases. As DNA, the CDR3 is TGCGCCAGCAGCCAAGCTAGTAACGGCGACAATCAGCCCCAGCATTTT. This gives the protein CASSQASNGDNQPQHF.

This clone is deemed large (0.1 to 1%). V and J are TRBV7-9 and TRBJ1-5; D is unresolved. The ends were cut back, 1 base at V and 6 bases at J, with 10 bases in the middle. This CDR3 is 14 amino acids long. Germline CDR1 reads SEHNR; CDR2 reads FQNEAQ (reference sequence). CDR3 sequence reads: CASSLVGFGQPQHF. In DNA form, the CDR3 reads TGTGCCAGCAGCTTAGTGGGTTTCGGTCAGCCCCAGCATTTT.

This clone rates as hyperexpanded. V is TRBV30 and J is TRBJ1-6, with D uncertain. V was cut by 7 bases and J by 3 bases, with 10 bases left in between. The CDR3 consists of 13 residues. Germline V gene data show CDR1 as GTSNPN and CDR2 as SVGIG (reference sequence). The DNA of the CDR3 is TGTGCCTACAACGACAACTATAATTCACCCCTCCACTTT. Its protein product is CAYNDNYNSPLHF.

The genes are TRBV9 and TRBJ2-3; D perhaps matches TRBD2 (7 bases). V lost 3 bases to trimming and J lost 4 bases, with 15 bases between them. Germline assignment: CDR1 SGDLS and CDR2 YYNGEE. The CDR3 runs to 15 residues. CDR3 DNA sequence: TGTGCCAGCAGCGAGCGGGGAGGGGGGCCAGATACGCAGTATTTT. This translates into CASSERGGGPDTQYF.

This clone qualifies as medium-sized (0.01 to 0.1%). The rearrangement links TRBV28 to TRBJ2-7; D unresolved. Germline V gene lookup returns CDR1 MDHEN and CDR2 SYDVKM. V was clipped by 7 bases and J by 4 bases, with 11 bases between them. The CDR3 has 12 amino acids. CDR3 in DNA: TGTGCCAGCAATACAGCTGCATACGAGCAGTACTTC. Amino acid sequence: CASNTAAYEQYF.

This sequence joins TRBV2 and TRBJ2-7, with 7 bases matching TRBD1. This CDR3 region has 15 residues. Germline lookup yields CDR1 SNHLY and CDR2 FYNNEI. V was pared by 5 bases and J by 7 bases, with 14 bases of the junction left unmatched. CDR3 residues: CASSSSYRGRIEQYF. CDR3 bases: TGTGCCAGCAGTTCCTCTTACAGGGGTCGCATAGAGCAGTACTTC.

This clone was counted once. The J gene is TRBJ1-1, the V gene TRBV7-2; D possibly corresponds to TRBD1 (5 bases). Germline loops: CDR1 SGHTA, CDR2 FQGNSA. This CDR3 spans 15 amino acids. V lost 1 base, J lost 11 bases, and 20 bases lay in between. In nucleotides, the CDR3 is TGTGCCAGCAGCTTAGTTTGGCAGGGCACCTTTGGGGCTTTCTTT. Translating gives CASSLVWQGTFGAFF. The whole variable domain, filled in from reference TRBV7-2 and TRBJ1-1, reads GAGVSQSPSNKVTEKGKDVELRCDPISGHTALYWYRQSLGQGLEFLIYFQGNSAPDKSGLPSDRFSAERTGGSVSTLTIQRTQQEDSAVYLCASSLVWQGTFGAFFGQGTRLTVV.

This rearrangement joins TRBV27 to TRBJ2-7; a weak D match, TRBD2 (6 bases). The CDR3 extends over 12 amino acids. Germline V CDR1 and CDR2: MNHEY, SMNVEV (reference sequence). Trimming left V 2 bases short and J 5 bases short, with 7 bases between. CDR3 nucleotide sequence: TGTGCCAGCAGTTTAGCGGGGCACGAGCAGTACTTC. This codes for CASSLAGHEQYF.

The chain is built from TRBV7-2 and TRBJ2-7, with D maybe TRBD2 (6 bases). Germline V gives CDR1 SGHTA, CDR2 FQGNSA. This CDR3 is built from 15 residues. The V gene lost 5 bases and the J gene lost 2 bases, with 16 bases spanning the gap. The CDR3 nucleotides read TGTGCCAGCAGCCCACGCGGGACGGTGACCTACGAGCAGTACTTC. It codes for CASSPRGTVTYEQYF.

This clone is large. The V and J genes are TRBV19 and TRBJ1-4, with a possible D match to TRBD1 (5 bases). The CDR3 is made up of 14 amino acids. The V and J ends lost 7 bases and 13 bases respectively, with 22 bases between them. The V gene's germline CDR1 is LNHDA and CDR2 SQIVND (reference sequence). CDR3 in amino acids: CASTAGTYESGLFF. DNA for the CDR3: TGTGCCAGTACCGCCGGGACCTATGAAAGTGGACTGTTTTTT.

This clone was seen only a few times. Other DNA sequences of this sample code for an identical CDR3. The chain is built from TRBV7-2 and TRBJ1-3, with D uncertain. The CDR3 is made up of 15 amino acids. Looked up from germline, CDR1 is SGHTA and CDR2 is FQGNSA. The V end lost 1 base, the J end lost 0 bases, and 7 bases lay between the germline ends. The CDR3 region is CASSLEAVSGNTIYF. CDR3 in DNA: TGTGCCAGCAGCTTAGAGGCAGTCTCTGGAAACACCATATATTTT.

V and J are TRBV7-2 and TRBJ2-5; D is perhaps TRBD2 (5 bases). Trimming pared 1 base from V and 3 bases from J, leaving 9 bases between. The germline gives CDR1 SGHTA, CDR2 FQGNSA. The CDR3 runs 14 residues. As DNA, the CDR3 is TGTGCCAGCAGCTTAGTCTCGGGGAAAGAGACCCAGTACTTC. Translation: CASSLVSGKETQYF.